This passage covers 23 T cell receptor beta chains from one sample sequenced in a study of blood T cell repertoires in COVID-19. Only in-frame clones appear in the TCRdb table, and some are missing; sequencing was by immunoSEQ multiplex PCR. Here the sample spans hundreds of thousands of clones, 85% to 90% being singletons. Sequenced: peripheral blood. The receptors were gathered from a man older than 75 with acute or convalescent COVID-19.

The chain uses TRBV27 and TRBJ1-6; D is ambiguous. This CDR3 spans 13 amino acids. The V end was cut by 5 bases, the J end by 8 bases, with 10 bases between. Germline V lookup: CDR1 MNHEY, CDR2 SMNVEV (reference sequence). Here the CDR3 reads CASSHGLDSPLHF. Here the CDR3 DNA reads TGTGCCAGCAGTCATGGACTGGATTCACCCCTCCACTTT.

This chain joins TRBV27 and TRBJ1-2; 12 nucleotides align to TRBD1. The junction had 11 bases not matched to a gene; V was cut back by 5 bases and J by 4 bases. CDR3 length: 17 residues. CDR1 and CDR2 (germline): MNHEY, SMNVEV (reference sequence). CDR3 nucleotides: TGTGCCAGCAGTCCCCGGGACAGGGGGCGACGAATCTATGGCTACACCTTC. It yields the protein CASSPRDRGRRIYGYTF.

V gene TRBV27 combines with J gene TRBJ2-3, with 9 bases aligning to TRBD2. Germline CDR1 MNHEY, CDR2 SMNVEV (reference sequence). The V segment lost 1 base and the J segment 10 bases; nucleotides outside the gene matches: 15. There are 17 residues in the CDR3. Here the CDR3 DNA reads TGTGCCAGCAGTTTATTACCTAGCGGGGACACCCTAAGGGCGCAGTATTTT. It specifies CASSLLPSGDTLRAQYF.

The gene calls are TRBV14 and TRBJ2-5, with 13 bases fitting TRBD2. Trimming cost V 2 bases and J 5 bases; bases outside gene matches: 8. The CDR3 covers 17 residues. Per the germline V gene, CDR1 is SGHDN and CDR2 is FVKESK. CDR3 amino acids: CASSQPSGTSGVETQYF. CDR3 bases: TGTGCCAGCAGCCAACCTTCCGGGACTAGCGGGGTTGAGACCCAGTACTTC.

A remark on this clone: A read error may produce the germline difference seen at one junction end. This chain connects TRBV7-7 to TRBJ2-5, with TRBD2 matching over 8 bases. Germline V gene sequence: CDR1 SSHAT, CDR2 FNYEAQ (reference sequence). The CDR3 is made up of 14 amino acids. As DNA, the CDR3 is TGTGCTAGCAGCTCCGGGAGGGTGCAAGAGACCCAGTACTTC. Translation: CASSSGRVQETQYF.

This chain uses TRBV19 with TRBJ1-2; 10 nucleotides agree with TRBD1. This CDR3 region has 22 residues. V was clipped by 3 bases and J by 3 bases; unmatched bases: 25. Germline V lookup: CDR1 LNHDA, CDR2 SQIVND (reference sequence). In DNA form, the CDR3 reads TGTGCCAGTAGTATGCGGCCCCTACGGGACAGGGGACGGGATGGTCGTGACTATGGCTACACCTTC. Protein sequence: CASSMRPLRDRGRDGRDYGYTF.

The rearrangement links TRBV7-3 to TRBJ2-1, with TRBD2 matching over 11 bases. The CDR3 spans 16 residues. V gave up 1 base and J gave up 9 bases; unmatched junction bases: 8. The V gene's germline CDR1 is SGHTA and CDR2 FQGTGA. The CDR3 DNA reads TGTGCCAGCAGCTTAAGTGCTAGCGGGAGGCCGTCTGAGCAGTTCTTC. Amino acids: CASSLSASGRPSEQFF.

This sequence joins TRBV11-3 and TRBJ2-3; 8 positions match TRBD2. J was trimmed by 4 bases and V by 4 bases; bases with no gene match: 7. CDR1 and CDR2 from the germline V gene are SGHNT and YENEEA. This CDR3 is built from 15 residues. CDR3 DNA: TGTGCCAGCAGCTCCAACGGGGGGGCTGCAGATACGCAGTATTTT. It specifies CASSSNGGAADTQYF.

In this sample, this clone turned up a few times. The genes are TRBV7-3 and TRBJ2-3, with TRBD1 matching over 7 bases. Germline loops: CDR1 SGHTA, CDR2 FQGTGA. J gave up 6 bases and V 2 bases, and 11 bases lay outside the gene matches. There are 16 residues in the CDR3. The CDR3 nucleotides read TGTGCCAGCAGCTTATACTCATTCACAGGGGTCGATACGCAGTATTTT. Amino acids: CASSLYSFTGVDTQYF.

The V gene is TRBV18, the J gene TRBJ2-3; tentative D call: TRBD1 (6 bases). V was trimmed by 1 base and J by 0 bases, leaving 14 bases between them. The CDR3 loop spans 17 amino acids. Germline loops: CDR1 KGHSH, CDR2 LQKENI. CDR3 bases: TGTGCCAGCTCACCACTCAGGGGATCTACTAGCACAGATACGCAGTATTTT. It specifies CASSPLRGSTSTDTQYF.

The chain is built from TRBV6-5 and TRBJ2-1; TRBD2 matches 7 bases. The CDR3 is 16 amino acids. The V segment lost 4 bases and the J segment 0 bases; nucleotides outside the gene matches: 6. CDR1 and CDR2 (germline): MNHEY, SVGAGI. CDR3 region: CASSSQRGSSYNEQFF. In DNA, the CDR3 is TGTGCCAGCAGTTCCCAGCGGGGAAGCTCCTACAATGAGCAGTTCTTC.

The chain is built from TRBV3-1 (or the pseudogene TRBV3-2) and TRBJ2-1; TRBD2 matches at 10 bases. This CDR3 spans 15 amino acids. The germline V gene encodes CDR1 LGHDT and CDR2 YNNKEL (reference sequence). The junction had 7 bases not matched to a gene; V was cut back by 6 bases and J by 5 bases. The chain's CDR3 is CASSRGLAGDNEQFF. CDR3 coding DNA: TGTGCCAGCAGTCGAGGGCTAGCGGGAGACAATGAGCAGTTCTTC.

The chain has TRBV4-2 and TRBJ1-6, with a weak D call TRBD1 (5 bases). The CDR3 is 15 amino acids. V shed 8 bases and J shed 5 bases, with 16 bases lying between them. Germline V lookup: CDR1 LGHNA, CDR2 YNFKEQ. The CDR3 loop reads CASGRGPRDNSPLHF. The CDR3 DNA reads TGTGCCAGCGGGCGGGGCCCTAGGGATAATTCACCCCTCCACTTT.

The genes are TRBV12-3 or TRBV12-4 and TRBJ2-5, with 12 nucleotides matching TRBD2. V lost 5 bases, J lost 9 bases, and 1 base stayed unmatched. The CDR3 covers 12 residues. CDR3 nucleotides: TGTGCCAGCAGTCGACTAGCGGGGGCCCAGTACTTC. It codes for CASSRLAGAQYF.

The chain recombines TRBV28 with TRBJ2-3; 9 bases align to TRBD1. Germline CDR1 MDHEN, CDR2 SYDVKM. This CDR3 has 13 residues. V trimming: 6 bases; J trimming: 6 bases; junction bases outside the gene matches: 4. The CDR3 sequence: CASSPGQGDTQYF. In DNA form, the CDR3 reads TGTGCCAGCAGCCCGGGACAGGGCGATACGCAGTATTTT.

This clone showed up many times. The rearrangement uses TRBV24-1 and TRBJ2-2; maybe TRBD1 (5 bases). V shed 3 bases and J shed 5 bases, with 12 bases lying between them. Per the germline V gene, CDR1 is KGHDR and CDR2 is SFDVKD. CDR3 length: 15 residues. The CDR3 spells CATSDPDTRTGELFF. The DNA of the CDR3 is TGTGCCACCAGTGATCCGGACACCCGAACCGGGGAGCTGTTTTTT.

V and J are TRBV28 and TRBJ1-2; TRBD1 matches at 8 bases. The CDR3 runs to 14 residues. Germline trimming cut 3 bases from V and 3 bases from J; bases unmatched to any gene: 3. CDR1 is MDHEN and CDR2 is SYDVKM in the germline V gene. CDR3 sequence: CASSLGRGHYGYTF. The CDR3 DNA reads as TGTGCCAGCAGTTTGGGCAGGGGGCACTATGGCTACACCTTC.

The chain employs TRBV5-1 and TRBJ2-5; tentatively, D is TRBD2 (6 bases). Trimming stripped 0 bases from V and 2 bases from J, with 11 bases between. Germline CDR1 and CDR2: SGHRS and YFSETQ. This CDR3 contains 15 residues. CDR3 protein: CASSLGGLLQETQYF. The CDR3 DNA reads as TGCGCCAGCAGCTTGGGGGGACTCTTACAAGAGACCCAGTACTTC.

In nucleotides, the CDR3 is TGTGCCAGCTGTAGGGGACAGGGGAACACTGAAGCTTTCTTT. Translation gives CASCRGQGNTEAFF. The rearrangement joins TRBV6-5 to TRBJ1-1; 9 bases fit TRBD1. CDR1 and CDR2 (germline): MNHEY, SVGAGI. J lost 1 base, V lost 8 bases, and 5 bases had no gene match. The length of the CDR3 is 14 residues.

This clone appeared a few times. The V and J genes are TRBV27 and TRBJ2-1; maybe TRBD1 (6 bases). Per the germline V gene, CDR1 is MNHEY and CDR2 is SMNVEV (reference sequence). The CDR3 contains 16 residues. The ends were cut back, 5 bases at V and 4 bases at J, with 18 bases in the middle. The CDR3 DNA is TGTGCCAGCAGTCCGTTAGGACAGAGCTTTTACAATGAGCAGTTCTTC. Protein product: CASSPLGQSFYNEQFF.

In its sample, this clone was seen a few times. This CDR3 is also generated by other DNA sequences in the sample. This rearrangement joins TRBV6-2 or TRBV6-3 to TRBJ1-1; weak D call: TRBD1 (5 bases). Germline V gene data show CDR1 as MNHEY and CDR2 as SVGEGT. V was pared by 4 bases and J by 0 bases, with 9 bases between. The CDR3 contains 14 residues. CDR3 nucleotides: TGTGCCAGCAGTTCCACAGGATTGAACACTGAAGCTTTCTTT. Its translation: CASSSTGLNTEAFF.

The chain recombines TRBV7-2 with TRBJ1-2, with TRBD1 matching 8 bases. The germline V gene encodes CDR1 SGHTA and CDR2 FQGNSA. This CDR3 spans 15 amino acids. The junction had 7 bases not matched to a gene; V was cut back by 1 base and J by 6 bases. CDR3 coding DNA: TGTGCCAGCAGCTTAGACTCAGGGGGCTGGGATGGCTACACCTTC. It encodes CASSLDSGGWDGYTF.

The CDR3 DNA sequence: TGCGCCAGCAGCCTCGCGGGGGTAAACTATGGCTACACCTTC. It codes for CASSLAGVNYGYTF. The chain employs TRBV4-1 and TRBJ1-2, with D possibly TRBD1 on 5 matching bases. Germline assignment: CDR1 MGHRA and CDR2 YSYEKL. This CDR3 region has 14 residues. V lost 4 bases and J lost 2, with 11 bases in between.